Following are 28 T cell receptor beta chains from one sample sequenced in a study of CD8 T cells in ankylosing spondylitis. MiXCR was run by TCRdb on the 5' RACE reads, yielding one entry per CDR3 protein. The table includes 100,000 to 150,000 distinct CDR3 sequences, 7% detected once. Input material: blood, either unsorted or a sorted T cell fraction (not recorded which). Every receptor here comes from a male donor with ankylosing spondylitis or in good health (not recorded which).

This clonotype was found many times. The rearrangement links TRBV5-1 to TRBJ2-2, with TRBD2 matching over 9 bases. J gave up 2 bases and V 4 bases, and 6 bases lay outside the gene matches. The germline gives CDR1 SGHRS, CDR2 YFSETQ. This CDR3 is 16 amino acids long. CDR3 sequence: CASSSLAGLNTGELFF. The CDR3 DNA follows: TGCGCCAGCAGCAGCCTAGCGGGACTTAACACCGGGGAGCTGTTTTTT.

This clonotype was counted many times. The J gene is TRBJ2-7, the V gene TRBV5-6, with 8 bases aligning to TRBD1. CDR3 length equals 15 residues. The ends lost 0 bases at V and 3 bases at J; junction bases unmatched: 5. CDR1 SGHDT and CDR2 YYEEEE come from the germline V gene. The CDR3 nucleotides read TGTGCCAGCAGCTTGGAGCCGGACAGGGTCTACGAGCAGTACTTC. Its translation: CASSLEPDRVYEQYF.

In its sample, this clonotype was seen many times. The V gene is TRBV5-1, the J gene TRBJ1-1, with D maybe TRBD1 (5 bases). Germline V CDR1 and CDR2: SGHRS, YFSETQ. Trimming took 4 bases from V and 1 from J, leaving 17 bases between them. This CDR3 region has 16 residues. Here the CDR3 DNA reads TGCGCCAGCAGCAGAACAGGAGACTTCCCGAACACTGAAGCTTTCTTT. Its translation is CASSRTGDFPNTEAFF.

This clonotype was seen ten or more times. This sequence joins TRBV6-4 and TRBJ2-2; a possible D gene is TRBD2 (5 bases). Deletions cut 2 bases from V and 9 bases from J, with 13 bases between. CDR3 length equals 14 residues. Germline V gene sequence: CDR1 MRHNA, CDR2 SNTAGT. The CDR3 sequence: CASSDGEGSRELFF. The CDR3, as DNA: TGTGCCAGCAGTGACGGTGAGGGTTCCCGGGAGCTGTTTTTT.

This clonotype was detected ten times or more. V is TRBV19 and J is TRBJ1-5; D is uncertain. This CDR3 contains 15 residues. The V gene's germline CDR1 is LNHDA and CDR2 SQIVND (reference sequence). Trimming pared 2 bases from V and 0 bases from J, leaving 8 bases between. The CDR3: CASSITDHSNQPQHF. As DNA, the CDR3 is TGTGCCAGTAGTATAACCGACCATAGCAATCAGCCCCAGCATTTT.

This clonotype was seen at least ten times. This chain connects TRBV2 to TRBJ2-6; weak D call: TRBD2 (5 bases). The CDR3 is 15 residues long. Trimming took 8 bases from V and 1 from J, leaving 12 bases between them. Germline CDR1 is SNHLY and CDR2 is FYNNEI. The CDR3 nucleotides are TGTGCCAGCGGACTGGGATTATCTGGGGCCAACGTCCTGACTTTC. This translates into CASGLGLSGANVLTF.

There are many counts of this clonotype. V gene TRBV5-1 combines with J gene TRBJ2-2, with a weak D call TRBD1 (6 bases). CDR3 length: 15 amino acids. V lost 5 bases to trimming and J lost 4 bases, with 15 bases between them. Germline V lookup: CDR1 SGHRS, CDR2 YFSETQ. CDR3 DNA: TGCGCCAGCAGTCCGGTACAGGGCCCCACCGGGGAGCTGTTTTTT. Amino acids: CASSPVQGPTGELFF.

This clonotype was seen ten or more times. Here the CDR3 DNA reads TGTGCCAGCAGCCCCTTTTCGGCTGAGCAGTTCTTC. This codes for CASSPFSAEQFF. The chain uses TRBV11-2 and TRBJ2-1; D is ambiguous. CDR3 length: 12 residues. Per germline, CDR1 SGHAT and CDR2 FQNNGV. Trimming removed 5 bases at V and 9 bases at J, with 11 bases between.

This clonotype was seen many times. J is TRBJ2-7 and V is TRBV6-2 or TRBV6-3; D remains ambiguous. There are 15 residues in the CDR3. Germline V CDR1 and CDR2: MNHEY, SVGEGT. V gave up 2 bases and J gave up 7 bases, with 18 bases separating them. As DNA, the CDR3 is TGTGCCAGCAGTTACCGCGCAGGCTATCTTCGGGAGCAGTACTTC. The encoded protein is CASSYRAGYLREQYF.

This clonotype was seen at least ten times. The V call is TRBV28, the J call TRBJ1-2; 8 bases agree with TRBD1. The germline gives CDR1 MDHEN, CDR2 SYDVKM. The V segment lost 5 bases and the J segment 8 bases; nucleotides outside the gene matches: 10. The CDR3 sequence is 14 residues long. The CDR3 DNA reads TGTGCCAGCAGTCATCAACAGGGGGGTAGAGGCTACACCTTC. Protein product: CASSHQQGGRGYTF.

This clonotype was picked up many times. The chain employs TRBV12-3 or TRBV12-4 and TRBJ2-3, with D perhaps TRBD2 (6 bases). The CDR3 is made up of 14 amino acids. V was pared by 5 bases and J by 4 bases, with 13 bases between. The CDR3 loop reads CASSPGRGPDTQYF. CDR3 DNA: TGTGCCAGCAGTCCCGGGCGGGGCCCAGATACGCAGTATTTT.

This clonotype was counted ten times or more. The V call is TRBV9, the J call TRBJ2-1; weak D call: TRBD2 (5 bases). Germline CDR1 reads SGDLS; CDR2 reads YYNGEE. V was pared by 0 bases and J by 3 bases, with 10 bases between. The CDR3 is 15 amino acids. The CDR3 loop reads CASSVGGGSYNEQFF. The DNA for the CDR3 is TGTGCCAGCAGCGTAGGAGGAGGCAGCTACAATGAGCAGTTCTTC.

This clonotype occurred many times. V is TRBV11-2 and J is TRBJ1-4; TRBD1 aligns across 8 bases. CDR3 length equals 15 residues. Trimming cost V 5 bases and J 5 bases; bases outside gene matches: 7. Germline V lookup: CDR1 SGHAT, CDR2 FQNNGV. The DNA of the CDR3 is TGTGCCAGCAGCCCGACCGGGACAGGCAATGAAAAACTGTTTTTT. Its translation: CASSPTGTGNEKLFF. The full variable domain, in which reference TRBV11-2 and TRBJ1-4 provide the parts outside the CDR3, is EAGVAQSPRYKIIEKRQSVAFWCNPISGHATLYWYQQILGQGPKLLIQFQNNGVVDDSQLPKDRFSAERLKGVDSTLKIQPAKLEDSAVYLCASSPTGTGNEKLFFGSGTQLSVL.

This rearrangement joins TRBV30 to TRBJ1-1, with 9 bases fitting TRBD1. Germline CDR1 and CDR2: GTSNPN and SVGIG (reference sequence). The length of the CDR3 is 11 residues. V was pared by 5 bases and J by 9 bases, with 4 bases of the junction left unmatched. The CDR3 region is CAWGGQGQAFF. CDR3 DNA sequence: TGTGCCTGGGGGGGACAGGGACAAGCTTTCTTT.

The chain joins TRBV18 to TRBJ1-1; TRBD1 matches at 7 bases. Germline CDR1 is KGHSH and CDR2 is LQKENI. The CDR3 is made up of 14 amino acids. Germline trimming cut 6 bases from V and 1 base from J; bases unmatched to any gene: 5. DNA of the CDR3: TGTGCCAGCTCGCAGACAGGGCGGAACACTGAAGCTTTCTTT. Its protein product is CASSQTGRNTEAFF.

This clonotype was detected many times. This chain links TRBV4-3 with TRBJ2-3, with D perhaps TRBD2 (5 bases). The ends were cut back, 4 bases at V and 1 base at J, with 9 bases in the middle. CDR1 LGHNA and CDR2 YSLEER come from the germline V gene. The CDR3 has 14 residues. The CDR3: CASSPRGRTDTQYF. As DNA, the CDR3 is TGCGCCAGCAGCCCCCGGGGTCGCACAGATACGCAGTATTTT.

Details on this clonotype: A clone one base away is much larger, so this may be a read error. CDR3: CATTSLGKLFF. The CDR3, as DNA: TGTGCCACCACTTCCCTCGGGAAGCTGTTTTTT. The gene calls are TRBV10-3 and TRBJ2-2; TRBD2 is a possible D gene (5 bases). This CDR3 contains 11 residues. Germline CDR1 ENHRY, CDR2 SYGVKD.

This clonotype is judged large (0.1 to 1%). The chain recombines TRBV12-3 or TRBV12-4 with TRBJ1-5, with 9 positions matching TRBD1. The CDR3 covers 14 residues. With 5 bases clipped from V and 9 bases from J, the junction kept 8 bases outside the gene matches. CDR3 bases: TGTGCCAGCAGTCCTTGGACAGGGGCTAGGCCCCAGCATTTT. This sequence encodes CASSPWTGARPQHF.

This clonotype was detected ten times or more. Here the CDR3 reads CASSRPGLSSYEQYF. CDR3 sequence (DNA): TGTGCCAGCAGTAGACCGGGACTCAGCTCCTACGAGCAGTACTTC. The chain is built from TRBV7-8 and TRBJ2-7; possible D gene TRBD2, 6 bases. This CDR3 spans 15 amino acids. The V and J ends lost 6 bases and 0 bases respectively, with 15 bases between them. From germline, CDR1 is SGHVS and CDR2 FQNEAQ. The entire variable domain, with the rest obtained from reference TRBV7-8 and TRBJ2-7, is as follows: GAGVSQSPRYKVAKRGQDVALRCDPISGHVSLFWYQQALGQGPEFLTYFQNEAQLDKSGLPSDRFFAERPEGSVSTLKIQRTQQEDSAVYLCASSRPGLSSYEQYFGPGTRLTVT.

This clonotype occurred many times. The chain combines TRBV12-3 or TRBV12-4 with TRBJ2-3; TRBD2 matches 12 bases. V lost 6 bases, J lost 1 base, and 2 bases stayed unmatched. The CDR3 extends over 15 amino acids. The CDR3 region is CASRLAGGGTDTQYF. The CDR3 DNA sequence: TGTGCCAGCAGACTAGCGGGGGGTGGCACAGATACGCAGTATTTT.

The J gene is TRBJ1-5, the V gene TRBV20-1; maybe TRBD1 (6 bases). This CDR3 has 16 amino acids. V was shortened by 0 bases and J by 2 bases, with 14 bases between the two germline ends. Germline lookup yields CDR1 DFQATT and CDR2 SNEGSKA (reference sequence). CDR3 DNA: TGCAGTGCTAGAGACCCTGGTGCAGGGGGCAATCAGCCCCAGCATTTT. It specifies CSARDPGAGGNQPQHF.

In its sample, this clonotype was seen many times. V is TRBV6-1 and J is TRBJ1-5; D call uncertain. Trimming shortened V by 1 base and J by 7 bases, and 11 bases separated the two germline ends. Germline values: CDR1 MNHNS, CDR2 SASEGT. The CDR3 runs 14 residues. The CDR3 protein is CASSEDPTGQPQHF. The CDR3 DNA sequence: TGTGCCAGCAGTGAAGACCCGACGGGGCAGCCCCAGCATTTT.

V is TRBV20-1 and J is TRBJ2-7, with 12 bases that match TRBD2. Trimming removed 0 bases from V and 3 bases from J; junction bases left unmatched: 9. CDR1 is DFQATT and CDR2 is SNEGSKA in the germline V gene (reference sequence). CDR3 size: 17 residues. The CDR3 DNA reads as TGCAGTGCTAGAGATGGAGGGGGGACTAGCGGGTACTACGAGCAGTACTTC. Its translation is CSARDGGGTSGYYEQYF.

This clonotype showed up many times. The chain carries TRBV5-1 and TRBJ1-2, with 8 bases identical to TRBD1. The trim removed 4 bases at V and 2 bases at J, leaving 4 bases unmatched. CDR3 length equals 14 residues. Germline values: CDR1 SGHRS, CDR2 YFSETQ. The CDR3 here is CASSPGQDNYGYTF. CDR3 DNA: TGCGCCAGCAGCCCGGGACAGGACAACTATGGCTACACCTTC.

With respect to this clonotype: A much larger clone sits a single nucleotide away, making a read error possible. The chain couples TRBV20-1 to TRBJ1-4, with D tentatively TRBD1 (5 bases). The length of the CDR3 is 13 residues. Germline CDR1 DFQATT, CDR2 SNEGSKA (reference sequence). CDR3 amino acids: CSASGALNGKLFF. Written as DNA, the CDR3 is TGCAGTGCTAGTGGGGCCCTAAATGGAAAACTGTTTTTT.

Ten or more counts support this clonotype. This chain connects TRBV11-2 to TRBJ1-6; possibly TRBD1 for D (5 bases). Germline loops: CDR1 SGHAT, CDR2 FQNNGV. This CDR3 comprises 15 residues. The V end was cut by 6 bases, the J end by 10 bases, with 19 bases between. Here the CDR3 reads CASRLSWGVPSPLHF. The DNA of the CDR3 is TGTGCCAGCAGGCTGAGCTGGGGGGTACCGTCACCCCTCCACTTT.

This clonotype was observed at least ten times. The rearrangement joins TRBV7-2 to TRBJ2-1; 7 bases fit TRBD2. Unmatched junction bases numbered 8, after V lost 5 bases and J lost 7 bases. Germline V CDR1 and CDR2: SGHTA, FQGNSA. The CDR3 loop spans 14 amino acids. The DNA for the CDR3 is TGTGCCAGCAGCATAACCTCTAGCGGAAATGAGCAGTTCTTC. Residues: CASSITSSGNEQFF. Using reference TRBV7-2 and TRBJ2-1 for the parts outside the CDR3, the full variable domain is GAGVSQSPSNKVTEKGKDVELRCDPISGHTALYWYRQSLGQGLEFLIYFQGNSAPDKSGLPSDRFSAERTGGSVSTLTIQRTQQEDSAVYLCASSITSSGNEQFFGPGTRLTVL.

This clonotype was counted at least ten times. V and J are TRBV7-2 and TRBJ1-2, with TRBD1 identical over 8 bases. This CDR3 has 14 residues. From germline, CDR1 is SGHTA and CDR2 FQGNSA. V was clipped by 5 bases and J by 6 bases; unmatched bases: 8. CDR3 residues: CASSAWTGNDGYTF. The CDR3 coding sequence is TGTGCCAGCAGCGCATGGACAGGGAACGATGGCTACACCTTC.